These 32 T cell receptor beta chains originate from one sample sequenced in a study of cytomegalovirus exposure and HLA in healthy donors. PCR was performed using 60 Vbeta and 13 Jbeta primers. TCRdb keeps only in-frame clones here, not all; method: immunoSEQ multiplex PCR. The table includes 100,000 to 150,000 clones, approximately 80% detected once. Material: PBMCs. The source is a middle-aged woman in good health and CMV-seronegative.

For the CDR3, the DNA is TGTGCCACCAGCAGAGATTTGGGACAGGGAGATGAGCAGTACTTC. This sequence encodes CATSRDLGQGDEQYF. V gene TRBV15 combines with J gene TRBJ2-7; 9 nucleotides line up with TRBD1. CDR1 and CDR2 from the germline V gene are LNHNV and YYDKDF (reference sequence). CDR3 size: 15 residues. Losses at the gene ends were 0 bases for V and 7 bases for J; bases not matched to a gene: 7.

The J gene is TRBJ2-1, the V gene TRBV19; D remains unclear. This CDR3 spans 15 amino acids. CDR1 and CDR2 (germline): LNHDA, SQIVND (reference sequence). V lost 0 bases and J 8 bases, leaving 14 bases between the germline ends. The CDR3 region is CASSIETWKRDEQFF. CDR3 DNA: TGTGCCAGTAGTATAGAGACTTGGAAAAGAGATGAGCAGTTCTTC.

The chain couples TRBV11-1 to TRBJ2-1; D perhaps matches TRBD1 (6 bases). Germline V CDR1 and CDR2: SGHAT, FQDESV (reference sequence). The V end was cut by 5 bases, the J end by 2 bases, with 10 bases between. This CDR3 is 14 amino acids long. CDR3 coding DNA: TGTGCCAGCAGCCCACAGGGAACCTACAATGAGCAGTTCTTC. Protein product: CASSPQGTYNEQFF.

As for this clone: Other nucleotide sequences from this sample produce the same CDR3. The rearrangement links TRBV5-1 to TRBJ2-1; D might be TRBD2 (6 bases). V was clipped by 1 base and J by 0 bases, with 8 bases between them. The CDR3 loop spans 15 amino acids. Germline CDR1 SGHRS, CDR2 YFSETQ. CDR3: CASSLTGSSYNEQFF. The CDR3 DNA follows: TGCGCCAGCAGCTTGACCGGGAGCTCCTACAATGAGCAGTTCTTC.

This clone was recorded once. The CDR3 sequence is CASSAPETGSYEQYF. The CDR3 nucleotides are TGTGCCAGCTCTGCCCCGGAGACTGGCTCCTACGAGCAGTACTTC. This chain links TRBV18 with TRBJ2-7; unclear D gene. Germline values: CDR1 KGHSH, CDR2 LQKENI. The V end was cut by 6 bases, the J end by 0 bases, with 15 bases between. CDR3 length: 15 amino acids.

The V and J genes are TRBV5-1 and TRBJ2-1; D is possibly TRBD1 (6 bases). V was pared by 1 base and J by 2 bases, with 7 bases between. The CDR3 contains 14 residues. The germline gives CDR1 SGHRS, CDR2 YFSETQ. Written as DNA, the CDR3 is TGCGCCAGCAGCTTGCAGGGGCCCTACAATGAGCAGTTCTTC. It translates to CASSLQGPYNEQFF.

The chain links TRBV30 to TRBJ1-4; D is unclear. The length of the CDR3 is 15 residues. Germline loops: CDR1 GTSNPN, CDR2 SVGIG (reference sequence). V was clipped by 0 bases and J by 5 bases, with 13 bases between them. CDR3 DNA: TGTGCCTGGAGTGTGCCAATGAGGGCAAATGAAAAACTGTTTTTT. Its translation: CAWSVPMRANEKLFF.

The V gene is TRBV7-3, the J gene TRBJ2-3; TRBD1 is a possible D gene (5 bases). This CDR3 comprises 16 residues. CDR1 SGHTA and CDR2 FQGTGA come from the germline V gene. With 3 bases removed from V and 3 bases from J, the gap between germline ends came to 16 bases. Written as DNA, the CDR3 is TGTGCCAGCAGCTTCCTGCCCAGGGCGGCAACAGATACGCAGTATTTT. Its translation is CASSFLPRAATDTQYF. Looking up the rest from reference TRBV7-3 and TRBJ2-3 gives the full variable domain: GAGVSQTPSNKVTEKGKYVELRCDPISGHTALYWYRQSLGQGPEFLIYFQGTGAADDSGLPNDRFFAVRPEGSVSTLKIQRTERGDSAVYLCASSFLPRAATDTQYFGPGTRLTVL.

The chain recombines TRBV14 with TRBJ1-1; D is unclear. Looked up from germline, CDR1 is SGHDN and CDR2 is FVKESK. The CDR3 runs to 13 residues. Between the trimmed V and J ends, which lost 1 base and 6 bases, there was a span of 9 bases. This chain's CDR3 is CASSQARIAEAFF. As DNA, the CDR3 is TGTGCCAGCAGCCAAGCGAGGATCGCTGAAGCTTTCTTT.

The chain employs TRBV14 and TRBJ1-1; D not resolved. This CDR3 is built from 12 residues. V was cut by 1 base and J by 8 bases, with 8 bases left in between. The germline V gene has CDR1 SGHDN and CDR2 FVKESK. The CDR3 DNA reads as TGTGCCAGCAGCCAAGGCAGGTCCGAAGCTTTCTTT. Translating it yields CASSQGRSEAFF.

The chain employs TRBV15 and TRBJ2-7; 8 nucleotides agree with TRBD2. Trimming cost V 0 bases and J 5 bases; bases outside gene matches: 9. The CDR3 extends over 16 amino acids. The V gene's germline CDR1 is LNHNV and CDR2 YYDKDF (reference sequence). CDR3 sequence (DNA): TGTGCCACCAGCAGAGATCCTCCTTACGGGGGGGACGAGCAGTACTTC. Translated: CATSRDPPYGGDEQYF. The full variable domain, completed using reference TRBV15 and TRBJ2-7, is DAMVIQNPRYQVTQFGKPVTLSCSQTLNHNVMYWYQQKSSQAPKLLFHYYDKDFNNEADTPDNFQSRRPNTSFCFLDIRSPGLGDTAMYLCATSRDPPYGGDEQYFGPGTRLTVT.

The CDR3 is CASSSDRSNQPQHF. The CDR3 region has the DNA TGTGCCAGCTCATCGGACAGAAGCAATCAGCCCCAGCATTTT. The gene calls are TRBV18 and TRBJ1-5, with D maybe TRBD1 (6 bases). The CDR3 is 14 amino acids. From germline, CDR1 is KGHSH and CDR2 LQKENI. V was shortened by 5 bases and J by 1 base, with 9 bases between the two germline ends. Using reference TRBV18 and TRBJ1-5 for the parts outside the CDR3, the full variable domain is NAGVMQNPRHLVRRRGQEARLRCSPMKGHSHVYWYRQLPEEGLKFMVYLQKENIIDESGMPKERFSAEFPKEGPSILRIQQVVRGDSAAYFCASSSDRSNQPQHFGDGTRLSIL.

This clone was recorded only once. The chain joins TRBV5-1 to TRBJ1-6; no clear D. The CDR3 loop spans 15 amino acids. V shed 7 bases and J shed 7 bases, with 18 bases lying between them. Per the germline V gene, CDR1 is SGHRS and CDR2 is YFSETQ. The CDR3 coding sequence is TGCGCCAGCCGCGACCTCGCCCGGAGCAATTCACCCCTCCACTTT. It is translated as CASRDLARSNSPLHF.

On this clone: The same CDR3 can be traced to other DNA sequences in this sample. The chain links TRBV7-9 to TRBJ1-1; 7 positions match TRBD1. Trimming took 5 bases from V and 5 from J; bases not matched to a gene: 2. This CDR3 comprises 12 residues. Looked up from germline, CDR1 is SEHNR and CDR2 is FQNEAQ (reference sequence). The chain's CDR3 is CASSTGVTEAFF. CDR3 nucleotides: TGTGCCAGCAGCACAGGGGTTACTGAAGCTTTCTTT.

The chain employs TRBV11-1 and TRBJ1-3; 8 bases match TRBD1. The ends lost 5 bases at V and 2 bases at J; junction bases unmatched: 5. This CDR3 comprises 15 residues. In germline, CDR1 is SGHAT, CDR2 FQDESV (reference sequence). CDR3 bases: TGTGCCAGCAGCGATATACAGGGGGCTGGAAACACCATATATTTT. Translated: CASSDIQGAGNTIYF.

The CDR3 coding sequence is TGTGCCTGGGCCGGAGGACTCCACCCGGCCGAGCAGTACTTC. Its translation: CAWAGGLHPAEQYF. This sequence joins TRBV30 and TRBJ2-7; TRBD2 is a possible D gene (5 bases). CDR3 length: 14 residues. Trimming left V 5 bases short and J 6 bases short, with 20 bases between. Germline CDR1 GTSNPN, CDR2 SVGIG (reference sequence).

The gene calls are TRBV6-5 and TRBJ1-1; possible D gene TRBD1, 6 bases. CDR3 size: 14 residues. Germline V gives CDR1 MNHEY, CDR2 SVGAGI. V dropped 7 bases and J dropped 1 base, with 13 bases sitting between them. This chain's CDR3 is CASTLGQGNTEAFF. CDR3 sequence (DNA): TGTGCCAGCACCTTGGGACAAGGGAACACTGAAGCTTTCTTT.

The chain joins TRBV13 to TRBJ2-5; 10 positions agree with TRBD2. The V gene end was trimmed by 1 base and the J gene end by 5 bases; junction bases not matched to a gene: 25. Per germline, CDR1 PRHDT and CDR2 FYEKMQ (reference sequence). This CDR3 spans 22 amino acids. CDR3 region: CASSLAVAGTSVLARARETQYF. CDR3 bases: TGTGCCAGCAGCTTAGCGGTAGCAGGGACTAGCGTCTTAGCCCGGGCCAGGGAGACCCAGTACTTC.

The V and J genes are TRBV2 and TRBJ1-5; no reliable D call. This CDR3 region has 14 residues. Germline V lookup: CDR1 SNHLY, CDR2 FYNNEI. Trimming cost V 3 bases and J 0 bases, with 6 bases left between them. CDR3 in DNA: TGTGCCAGCAGTGACAGTTATAGCAATCAGCCCCAGCATTTT. Its protein is CASSDSYSNQPQHF.

The gene calls are TRBV10-3 and TRBJ2-7; 8 bases fit TRBD1. The CDR3 is 14 amino acids. V was pared by 4 bases and J by 6 bases, with 8 bases of the junction left unmatched. Germline CDR1 and CDR2: ENHRY and SYGVKD. CDR3 sequence (DNA): TGTGCCATCAGTGTTGGACAGGGTGTTGTCGAGCAGTACTTC. Translation gives CAISVGQGVVEQYF.

This clone was seen once. This rearrangement joins TRBV6-6 to TRBJ1-3, with D uncertain. Germline-derived CDR1 and CDR2 are MNHNY and SVGAGI (reference sequence). The CDR3 runs 12 residues. V lost 5 bases and J lost 6, with 8 bases in between. CDR3 coding DNA: TGTGCCAGCAGTCGACAAGCAAACACCATATATTTT. Translated: CASSRQANTIYF.

About this clone: One end of the junction varies from germline; a read error may be responsible. The gene calls are TRBV7-3 and TRBJ2-6; tentative D call: TRBD1 (5 bases). Germline values: CDR1 SGHTA, CDR2 FQGTGA. The length of the CDR3 is 14 residues. CDR3 amino acids: CASTPGSGANGLTF. The DNA for the CDR3 is TGTGCCAGCACCCCCGGCTCTGGGGCCAACGGCCTGACTTTC. Full variable domain (outside the CDR3, taken from reference TRBV7-3 and TRBJ2-6): GAGVSQTPSNKVTEKGKYVELRCDPISGHTALYWYRQSLGQGPEFLIYFQGTGAADDSGLPNDRFFAVRPEGSVSTLKIQRTERGDSAVYLCASTPGSGANGLTFGAGSRLTVL.

The chain employs TRBV2 and TRBJ2-5; no reliable D call. This CDR3 is built from 14 residues. Trimming removed 3 bases at V and 1 base at J, with 9 bases between. Germline CDR1 SNHLY, CDR2 FYNNEI. CDR3 nucleotides: TGTGCCAGCAGTGATCAGAACAGCCAAGAGACCCAGTACTTC. Amino acid sequence: CASSDQNSQETQYF.

In its sample, this clone was seen a few times. V is TRBV5-1 and J is TRBJ2-1; maybe TRBD2 (6 bases). CDR3 size: 12 residues. Trimming took 1 base from V and 10 from J, leaving 9 bases between them. Germline CDR1 reads SGHRS; CDR2 reads YFSETQ. CDR3 coding DNA: TGCGCCAGCAGCTTGAACCGGGAGGAGCAGTTCTTC. Translation gives CASSLNREEQFF.

The chain is built from TRBV30 and TRBJ1-6; perhaps TRBD1 as D (6 bases). CDR3 length: 16 residues. The V gene's germline CDR1 is GTSNPN and CDR2 SVGIG (reference sequence). Trimming took off 5 bases at V and 2 bases at J, with 16 bases between the two ends. The CDR3 DNA sequence: TGTGCCTGGGCCCTCATGGGGGCGACCTATAATTCACCCCTCCACTTT. Protein product: CAWALMGATYNSPLHF.

This chain uses TRBV14 with TRBJ2-2; TRBD2 matches at 9 bases. Trimming took 4 bases from V and 7 from J; bases not matched to a gene: 10. The CDR3 extends over 16 amino acids. Germline-derived CDR1 and CDR2 are SGHDN and FVKESK. The CDR3 sequence: CASSLVAAGGVGELFF. The CDR3 nucleotides are TGTGCCAGCAGCCTCGTTGCCGCGGGAGGGGTCGGGGAGCTGTTTTTT.

The sample holds one count of this clone. The gene calls are TRBV15 and TRBJ2-1; the D gene is possibly TRBD2 (6 bases). CDR1 and CDR2 from the germline V gene are LNHNV and YYDKDF (reference sequence). Trimming took 0 bases from V and 5 from J, leaving 14 bases between them. The CDR3 is 16 amino acids. CDR3 amino acids: CATSRDGGAGNNEQFF. The CDR3 DNA is TGTGCCACCAGCAGAGATGGAGGGGCAGGGAACAATGAGCAGTTCTTC.

The CDR3 protein is CASSETGTYSGNTIYF. The CDR3 DNA sequence: TGTGCCAGCAGCGAAACAGGGACGTACTCTGGAAACACCATATATTTT. This chain joins TRBV9 and TRBJ1-3, with D tentatively TRBD1 (6 bases). Germline CDR1 SGDLS, CDR2 YYNGEE. Trimming shortened V by 3 bases and J by 0 bases, and 13 bases separated the two germline ends. The CDR3 runs 16 residues.

This CDR3 is CASSTLDRGRGYTF. CDR3 sequence (DNA): TGTGCCAGCAGTACCCTAGACAGGGGGCGAGGCTACACCTTC. The gene calls are TRBV28 and TRBJ1-2, with TRBD1 matching over 10 bases. V shed 5 bases and J 8 bases; nucleotides not matched to a gene: 8. The germline gives CDR1 MDHEN, CDR2 SYDVKM. The CDR3 consists of 14 residues.

In its sample, this clone was seen a few times. The chain combines TRBV4-2 with TRBJ1-2; 8 bases are shared with TRBD1. The CDR3 covers 15 residues. V shed 0 bases and J 8 bases; nucleotides not matched to a gene: 8. Per the germline V gene, CDR1 is LGHNA and CDR2 is YNFKEQ. The CDR3 region has the DNA TGTGCCAGCAGCCAAGATTTCGGGACAGGTCGGGGCTACACCTTC. It translates to CASSQDFGTGRGYTF.

The J gene is TRBJ2-2, the V gene TRBV2; 8 nucleotides agree with TRBD2. Germline CDR1 SNHLY, CDR2 FYNNEI. The V segment lost 4 bases and the J segment 4 bases; nucleotides outside the gene matches: 5. This CDR3 comprises 15 residues. The CDR3 here is CASSVKRELTGELFF. CDR3 nucleotides: TGTGCCAGCAGTGTCAAGCGGGAGCTCACCGGGGAGCTGTTTTTT.

The chain links TRBV30 to TRBJ2-7; 8 positions match TRBD2. Trimming cost V 3 bases and J 6 bases; bases outside gene matches: 1. The CDR3 is 11 amino acids. CDR1 GTSNPN and CDR2 SVGIG come from the germline V gene (reference sequence). For the CDR3, the DNA is TGTGCCTGGAGGGCGGGGGGCGAGCAGTACTTC. Its protein product is CAWRAGGEQYF.